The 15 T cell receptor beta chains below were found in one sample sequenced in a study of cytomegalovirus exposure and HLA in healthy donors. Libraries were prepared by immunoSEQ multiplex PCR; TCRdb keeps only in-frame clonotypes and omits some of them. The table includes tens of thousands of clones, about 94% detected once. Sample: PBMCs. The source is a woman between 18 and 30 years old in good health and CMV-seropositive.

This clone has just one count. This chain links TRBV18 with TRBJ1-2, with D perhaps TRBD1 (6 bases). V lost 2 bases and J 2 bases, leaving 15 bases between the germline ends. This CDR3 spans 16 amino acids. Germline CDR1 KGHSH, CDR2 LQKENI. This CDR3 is CASSPLPDSGNYGYTF. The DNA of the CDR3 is TGTGCCAGCTCACCATTGCCGGACAGTGGGAACTATGGCTACACCTTC.

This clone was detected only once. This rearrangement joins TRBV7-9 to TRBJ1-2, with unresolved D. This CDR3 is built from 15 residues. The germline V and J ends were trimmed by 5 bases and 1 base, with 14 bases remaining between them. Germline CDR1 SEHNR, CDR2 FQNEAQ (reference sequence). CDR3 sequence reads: CASSPSAGINYGYTF. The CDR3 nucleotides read TGTGCCAGCAGCCCTTCGGCGGGGATTAACTATGGCTACACCTTC.

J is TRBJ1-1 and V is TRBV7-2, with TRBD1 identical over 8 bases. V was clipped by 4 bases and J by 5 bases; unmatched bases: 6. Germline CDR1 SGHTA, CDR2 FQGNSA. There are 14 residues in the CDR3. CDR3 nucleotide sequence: TGTGCCAGCAGCTCCCAGGGGGCACGGACTGAAGCTTTCTTT. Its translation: CASSSQGARTEAFF.

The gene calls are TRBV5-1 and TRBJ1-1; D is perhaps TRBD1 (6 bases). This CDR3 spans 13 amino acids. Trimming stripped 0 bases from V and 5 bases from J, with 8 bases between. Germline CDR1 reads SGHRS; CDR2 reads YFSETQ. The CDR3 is CASSLGGRTEAFF. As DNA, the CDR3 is TGCGCCAGCAGCTTGGGGGGGCGGACTGAAGCTTTCTTT.

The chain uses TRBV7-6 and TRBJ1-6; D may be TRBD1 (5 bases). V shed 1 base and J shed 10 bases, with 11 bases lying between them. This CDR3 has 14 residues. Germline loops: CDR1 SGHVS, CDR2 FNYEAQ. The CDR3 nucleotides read TGTGCCAGCAGCTTAGTTCGGGGGAGGTCACCCCTCCACTTT. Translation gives CASSLVRGRSPLHF.

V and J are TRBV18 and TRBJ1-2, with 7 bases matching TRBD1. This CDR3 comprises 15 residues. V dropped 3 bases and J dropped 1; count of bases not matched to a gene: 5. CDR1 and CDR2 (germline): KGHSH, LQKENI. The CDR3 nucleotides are TGTGCCAGCTCACCGATGGGACAGATTAACTATGGCTACACCTTC. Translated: CASSPMGQINYGYTF.

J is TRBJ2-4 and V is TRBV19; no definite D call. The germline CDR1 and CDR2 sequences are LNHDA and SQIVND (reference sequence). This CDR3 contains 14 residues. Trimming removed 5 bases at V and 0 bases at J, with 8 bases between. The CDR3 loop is CASSDSIAKNIQYF. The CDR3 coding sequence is TGTGCCAGTAGTGACTCAATAGCCAAAAACATTCAGTACTTC.

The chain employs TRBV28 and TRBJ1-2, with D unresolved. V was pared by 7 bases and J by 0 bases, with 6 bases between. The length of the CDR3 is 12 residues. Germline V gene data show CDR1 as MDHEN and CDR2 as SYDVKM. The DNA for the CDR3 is TGTGCCAGCACTCCTACTAACTATGGCTACACCTTC. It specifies CASTPTNYGYTF.

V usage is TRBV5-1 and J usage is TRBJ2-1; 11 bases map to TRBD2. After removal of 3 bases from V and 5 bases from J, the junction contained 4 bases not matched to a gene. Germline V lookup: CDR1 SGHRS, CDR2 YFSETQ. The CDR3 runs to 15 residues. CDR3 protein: CASSSTSGSDNEQFF. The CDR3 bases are TGCGCCAGCAGCTCTACTAGCGGGAGTGACAATGAGCAGTTCTTC. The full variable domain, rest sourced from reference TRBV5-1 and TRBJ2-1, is KAGVTQTPRYLIKTRGQQVTLSCSPISGHRSVSWYQQTPGQGLQFLFEYFSETQRNKGNFPGRFSGRQFSNSRSEMNVSTLELGDSALYLCASSSTSGSDNEQFFGPGTRLTVL.

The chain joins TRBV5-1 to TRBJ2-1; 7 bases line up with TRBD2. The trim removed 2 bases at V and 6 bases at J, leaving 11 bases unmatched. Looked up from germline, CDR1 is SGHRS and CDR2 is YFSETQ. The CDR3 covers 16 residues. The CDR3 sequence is CASSLPSGPTVNEQFF. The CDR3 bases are TGCGCCAGCAGCTTACCTAGCGGCCCAACGGTCAATGAGCAGTTCTTC. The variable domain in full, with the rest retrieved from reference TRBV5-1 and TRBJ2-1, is KAGVTQTPRYLIKTRGQQVTLSCSPISGHRSVSWYQQTPGQGLQFLFEYFSETQRNKGNFPGRFSGRQFSNSRSEMNVSTLELGDSALYLCASSLPSGPTVNEQFFGPGTRLTVL.

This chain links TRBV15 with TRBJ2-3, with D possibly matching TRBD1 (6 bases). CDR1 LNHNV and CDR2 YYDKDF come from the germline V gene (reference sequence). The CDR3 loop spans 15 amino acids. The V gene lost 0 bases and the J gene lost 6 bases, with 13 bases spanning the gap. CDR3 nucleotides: TGTGCCACCAGCAGAGATTTCGGACAGCCTGATACGCAGTATTTT. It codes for CATSRDFGQPDTQYF.

The DNA of the CDR3 is TGTGCCAGCAGCCAACCTAGCGGGAGGACCCGTAGACACTACGAGCAGTACTTC. Its protein is CASSQPSGRTRRHYEQYF. This sequence joins TRBV21-1 and TRBJ2-7; the table assigns TRBD2, which was not confirmed against the DNA. TRBV21-1 is given as a pseudogene. The CDR3 is 18 amino acids.

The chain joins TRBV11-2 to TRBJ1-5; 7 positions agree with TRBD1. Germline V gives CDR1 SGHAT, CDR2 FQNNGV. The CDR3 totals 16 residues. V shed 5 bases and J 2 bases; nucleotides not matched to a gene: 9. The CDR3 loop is CASSPQGRGGNQPQHF. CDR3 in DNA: TGTGCCAGCAGCCCACAAGGCAGGGGGGGCAATCAGCCCCAGCATTTT.

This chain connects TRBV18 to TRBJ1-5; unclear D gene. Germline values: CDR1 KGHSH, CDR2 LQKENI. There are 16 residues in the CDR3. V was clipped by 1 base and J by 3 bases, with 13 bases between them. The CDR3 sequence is CASSPLDAGYNQPQHF. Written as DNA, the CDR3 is TGTGCCAGCTCACCACTCGATGCGGGTTACAATCAGCCCCAGCATTTT. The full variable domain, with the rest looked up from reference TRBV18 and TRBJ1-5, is NAGVMQNPRHLVRRRGQEARLRCSPMKGHSHVYWYRQLPEEGLKFMVYLQKENIIDESGMPKERFSAEFPKEGPSILRIQQVVRGDSAAYFCASSPLDAGYNQPQHFGDGTRLSIL.

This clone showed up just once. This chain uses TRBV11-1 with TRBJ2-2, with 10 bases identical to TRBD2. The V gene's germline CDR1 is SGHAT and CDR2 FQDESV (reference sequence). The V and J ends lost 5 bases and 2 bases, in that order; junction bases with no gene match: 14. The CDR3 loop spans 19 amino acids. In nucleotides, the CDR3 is TGTGCCAGCAGCCCAACCCGAGAAACTAGCGGGGTTAACACCGGGGAGCTGTTTTTT. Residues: CASSPTRETSGVNTGELFF.